Here is one T cell receptor (beta chain) with its context. Its specificity is unknown. The data stem from a study of CD8 T cells in ankylosing spondylitis. Study-wide points: Ankylosing spondylitis blood appeared to carry a characteristic TCR beta motif of several highly homologous variants. Before this, some motif variants had been reported in reactive arthritis synovial fluid and blood.

In making TCR beta libraries, quantitative 5'-RACE with molecular barcodes was used. MiXCR, applied by TCRdb to the 5' RACE reads, yields one record per CDR3 protein. Altogether approximately 520,000 distinct CDR3 sequences are present, about 5.4% being singletons, with the ten largest covering 3.5%. Germline CDR1 reads LGHDT; CDR2 reads YNNKEL (reference sequence). V lost 0 bases and J 1 base, leaving 18 bases between the germline ends. The CDR3 is 18 amino acids. The V call is TRBV3-1, the J call TRBJ1-1, with a possible D match to TRBD1 (5 bases). Source material: blood, either unsorted or a sorted T cell fraction (not recorded which). The TCR sequence derives from a male donor with ankylosing spondylitis. The CDR3 coding sequence is TGTGCCAGCAGCCAAGATAATTGGGGGAGACGGTCGAACACTGAAGCTTTCTTT. Encoded protein: CASSQDNWGRRSNTEAFF. Filled out from reference TRBV3-1 and TRBJ1-1, the complete variable domain reads DTAVSQTPKYLVTQMGNDKSIKCEQNLGHDTMYWYKQDSKKFLKIMFSYNNKELIINETVPNRFSPKSPDKAHLNLHINSLELGDSAVYFCASSQDNWGRRSNTEAFFGQGTRLTVV.